The rows below give T cell receptor beta chains drawn from one sample of a study of T cell responses to AZD1222 COVID-19 vaccine. Produced via immunoSEQ multiplex PCR; TCRdb's table is partial and in-frame only. The table includes some 250,000 clones, approximately 94% detected once. The material was peripheral blood, obtained 28 days after the second AZD1222 dose. The receptors originated from an adult who received the AZD1222 COVID-19 vaccine. Both conserved end residues are part of each CDR3. D genes are given only for firm matches. Some rows mark clone size as missing; the rest say once, few, many or name a class of expanded clone.

CDR3 length,D gene,J gene,V gene,clone size,CDR3 DNA,CDR3 protein
13,NA,TRBJ2-1,TRBV5-1,NA,TGCGCCAGCAGCCAGGACACCTACAATGAGCAGTTCTTC,CASSQDTYNEQFF
14,TRBD1,TRBJ2-7,TRBV2,NA,TGTGCCAGCGAGTCGAGCCAGGGGGTTTACGAGCAGTACTTC,CASESSQGVYEQYF
15,NA,TRBJ1-5,TRBV7-2,once,TGTGCCAGCAGCAGGGACGTATTGAGCAATCAGCCCCAGCATTTT,CASSRDVLSNQPQHF
12,NA,TRBJ1-1,TRBV29-1,NA,TGCAGCGTTGAGGTACGGGCCGGTGAAGCTTTCTTT,CSVEVRAGEAFF
12,NA,TRBJ1-3,TRBV13,NA,TGTGCCAGCAGCGTCTTAGGAAACACCATATATTTT,CASSVLGNTIYF
13,NA,TRBJ1-3,TRBV5-1,NA,TGCGCCAGCCGCGGCGGGGTGGGAAACACCATATATTTT,CASRGGVGNTIYF
14,NA,TRBJ1-1,TRBV6-5,NA,TGTGCCAGCAGTTACCGGGAGGTGAACACTGAAGCTTTCTTT,CASSYREVNTEAFF
13,NA,TRBJ2-5,TRBV11-1,NA,TGTGCCAGCAGCTTAGCGTCCCAAGAGACCCAGTACTTC,CASSLASQETQYF
16,NA,TRBJ2-5,TRBV5-1,NA,TGCGCCAGCAGCCCCGGTCTGAGGCAGGTCAGAGAGACCCAGTACTTC,CASSPGLRQVRETQYF
15,NA,TRBJ1-3,TRBV7-3,once,TGTGCCAGCAGACACTCGGGGGGACGCCAAAACACCATATATTTT,CASRHSGGRQNTIYF
14,NA,TRBJ1-2,TRBV2,NA,TGTGCCAGCAGTGGGGGGGCCTTTAACTATGGCTACACCTTC,CASSGGAFNYGYTF
16,TRBD1,TRBJ1-3,TRBV7-9,NA,TGTGCCAGCAGCTTTCGACAGGGGGAATTTGGAAACACCATATATTTT,CASSFRQGEFGNTIYF
14,TRBD2,TRBJ2-1,TRBV28,NA,TGTGCCACCCTTCTAGCGGGGGGGCCCAATGAGCAGTTCTTC,CATLLAGGPNEQFF
12,NA,TRBJ2-7,TRBV19,NA,TGTGCCAGTAGGGGGGACCGGGATAAGGCGTACTTC,CASRGDRDKAYF
17,NA,TRBJ1-2,TRBV28,NA,TGTGCCAGCACCACCGGTATCGGGACAACCACTAACTATGGCTACACCTTC,CASTTGIGTTTNYGYTF
18,TRBD2,TRBJ2-1,TRBV5-1,few,TGCGCCAGCAGCTTGGCCGTCTTGGGGGAGGGATCCTACAATGAGCAGTTCTTC,CASSLAVLGEGSYNEQFF
15,NA,TRBJ1-2,TRBV28,NA,TGTGCCAGCAGCTCTGGGACCGGCTTACTCTATGGCTACACCTTC,CASSSGTGLLYGYTF
13,NA,TRBJ2-7,TRBV5-1,NA,TGCGCCAGCAGCTTAGAGACAGGCTACGAGCAGTACTTC,CASSLETGYEQYF
13,NA,TRBJ2-1,TRBV19,NA,TGTGCCAGTAGTATGCCCGTCTACAATGAGCAGTTCTTC,CASSMPVYNEQFF
14,NA,TRBJ1-5,TRBV18,NA,TGTGCCAGCTCAGATTACTCTAGCAATCAGCCCCAGCATTTT,CASSDYSSNQPQHF
16,TRBD1,TRBJ2-3,TRBV28,NA,TGTGCCAGCAGTTTATCAGGCAGGGGGATTACAGATACGCAGTATTTT,CASSLSGRGITDTQYF
18,TRBD2,TRBJ2-1,TRBV4-2,NA,TGTGCCAGCAGCCAGAATGCCGGGACTACCACCCCTTGGAATGAGCAGTTCTTC,CASSQNAGTTTPWNEQFF
14,NA,TRBJ2-1,TRBV27,NA,TGTGCCAGCAGTTTATCTCGCTCCTACAATGAGCAGTTCTTC,CASSLSRSYNEQFF
16,TRBD1,TRBJ2-2,TRBV5-4,NA,TGTGCCAGCAGCAAAGCAGGGGGTCAAGGCACCGGGGAGCTGTTTTTT,CASSKAGGQGTGELFF
12,NA,TRBJ2-7,TRBV7-2,NA,TGTGCCAGCAGCTCTCAGGGCTACGAGCAGTACTTC,CASSSQGYEQYF
12,NA,TRBJ2-1,TRBV29-1,NA,TGCAGCGTTGACGGCAGGTACAATGAGCAGTTCTTC,CSVDGRYNEQFF
14,NA,TRBJ1-1,TRBV27,NA,TGTGCCAGCAGTTGGAAGGCCCTGAGCACTGAAGCTTTCTTT,CASSWKALSTEAFF
14,TRBD1,TRBJ1-1,TRBV19,NA,TGTGCCAGTACCCGGACAGGGACGAACACTGAAGCTTTCTTT,CASTRTGTNTEAFF
18,NA,TRBJ1-1,TRBV4-1,few,TGCGCCAGCAGCCCACCGTGGGGGCTTAACATGGGGAGGACTGAAGCTTTCTTT,CASSPPWGLNMGRTEAFF
11,NA,TRBJ2-7,TRBV30,NA,TGTGCCTGGAGCGGCTTGGGGGAGCAGTACTTC,CAWSGLGEQYF
16,TRBD1,TRBJ2-1,TRBV4-3,NA,TGCGCCAGCAGCCAGGCCGGGACAGGGGTCTACAATGAGCAGTTCTTC,CASSQAGTGVYNEQFF
15,TRBD1,TRBJ1-5,TRBV7-2,NA,TGTGCCAGCAGCTCAAAGGGGGCGCGGGATCAGCCCCAGCATTTT,CASSSKGARDQPQHF
13,NA,TRBJ1-5,TRBV7-8,NA,TGTGCCAGCAGCCTAGAACCCTCCCAGCCCCAGCATTTT,CASSLEPSQPQHF
14,NA,TRBJ2-7,TRBV24-1,NA,TGTGCCACCAGTGATTCCGACAGGACCCACGAGCAGTACTTC,CATSDSDRTHEQYF
15,NA,TRBJ2-1,TRBV11-2,NA,TGTGCCAGCAGCCTGGGACTCCCCTCCTACAATGAGCAGTTCTTC,CASSLGLPSYNEQFF
12,NA,TRBJ1-2,TRBV28,NA,TGTGCCAGCAGTTTTCGTGTGGGGGGCTACACCTTC,CASSFRVGGYTF
15,TRBD1,TRBJ1-2,TRBV5-5,once,TGTGCCAGCAGCTTCGCCGGGACAGGGGGCTATGGCTACACCTTC,CASSFAGTGGYGYTF
13,NA,TRBJ1-2,TRBV19,NA,TGTGCCAGTAGGTTCGCCGCGAGCTATGGCTACACCTTC,CASRFAASYGYTF
13,NA,TRBJ2-2,TRBV19,NA,TGTGCCAGTAGTACTAGCGCTGGCGGGGAGCTGTTTTTT,CASSTSAGGELFF
15,NA,TRBJ2-2,TRBV27,NA,TGTGCCAGCAGTCAGACAGTAATGAACACCGGGGAGCTGTTTTTT,CASSQTVMNTGELFF
15,NA,TRBJ1-5,TRBV9,NA,TGTGCCAGCAGCGAGACACCCTATAGCAATCAGCCCCAGCATTTT,CASSETPYSNQPQHF
13,NA,TRBJ1-4,TRBV29-1,NA,TGCAGCGTTGGATCTGGGGTGGGAGAAAAACTGTTTTTT,CSVGSGVGEKLFF
15,NA,TRBJ1-2,TRBV4-1,NA,TGCGCCAGCAGCCGGGCTGGGCAGGGGACCCCTGGCTACACCTTC,CASSRAGQGTPGYTF
13,TRBD1,TRBJ1-2,TRBV9,NA,TGTGCCAGCAGCCTAGGGACAGGGGAAGGCTACACCTTC,CASSLGTGEGYTF
12,NA,TRBJ2-7,TRBV6-5,NA,TGTGCCAGCAGTTCTCCAGGCCTCGAGCAGTACTTC,CASSSPGLEQYF
13,TRBD2,TRBJ2-7,TRBV10-3,NA,TGTGCCACCATAGCGGGAGTAGGGACGGAGCAGTACTTC,CATIAGVGTEQYF
23,TRBD1,TRBJ2-7,TRBV28,NA,TGTGCCAGCCAGACAACGATCAGGACAACGAGGATTAAGTGGGACAGGGGGCTACACGAGCAGTACTTC,CASQTTIRTTRIKWDRGLHEQYF
18,TRBD2,TRBJ2-3,TRBV15,NA,TGTGCCACCAGCAGAGATCGGGCCCTAGCGGGAGGCGGGGATACGCAGTATTTT,CATSRDRALAGGGDTQYF
12,NA,TRBJ2-7,TRBV28,NA,TGTGCCAGCGGGGTCTGGGCCTACGAGCAGTACTTC,CASGVWAYEQYF
15,NA,TRBJ1-2,TRBV2,NA,TGTGCCAGCAAGGCAGGGACCCTCCTCGGGTATGGCTACACCTTC,CASKAGTLLGYGYTF
16,NA,TRBJ1-1,TRBV5-1,NA,TGCGCCAGCAGCCTGGGACACCTCCGGGGGGACACTGAAGCTTTCTTT,CASSLGHLRGDTEAFF
13,NA,TRBJ1-2,TRBV5-4,NA,TGTGCCAGCAGGTCCGGGACCCTCGATGGCTACACCTTC,CASRSGTLDGYTF